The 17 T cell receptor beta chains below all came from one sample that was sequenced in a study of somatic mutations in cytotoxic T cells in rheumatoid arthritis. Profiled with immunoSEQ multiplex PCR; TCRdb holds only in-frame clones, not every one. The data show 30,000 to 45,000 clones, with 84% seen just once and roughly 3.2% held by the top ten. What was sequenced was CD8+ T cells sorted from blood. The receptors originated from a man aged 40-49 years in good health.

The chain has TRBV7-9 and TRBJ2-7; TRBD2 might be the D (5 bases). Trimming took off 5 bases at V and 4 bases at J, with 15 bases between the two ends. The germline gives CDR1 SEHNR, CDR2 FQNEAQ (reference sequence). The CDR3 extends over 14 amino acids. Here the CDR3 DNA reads TGTGCCAGCAGCCTTGGAGGAGCTCCTTACGAGCAGTACTTC. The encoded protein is CASSLGGAPYEQYF.

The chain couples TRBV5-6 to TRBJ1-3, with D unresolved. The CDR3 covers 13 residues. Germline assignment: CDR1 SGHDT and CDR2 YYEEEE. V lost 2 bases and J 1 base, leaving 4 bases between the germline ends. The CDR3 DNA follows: TGTGCCAGCAGCTTACCTTCTGGAAACACCATATATTTT. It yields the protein CASSLPSGNTIYF. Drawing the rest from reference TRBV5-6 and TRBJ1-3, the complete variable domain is DAGVTQSPTHLIKTRGQQVTLRCSPKSGHDTVSWYQQALGQGPQFIFQYYEEEERQRGNFPDRFSGHQFPNYSSELNVNALLLGDSALYLCASSLPSGNTIYFGEGSWLTVV.

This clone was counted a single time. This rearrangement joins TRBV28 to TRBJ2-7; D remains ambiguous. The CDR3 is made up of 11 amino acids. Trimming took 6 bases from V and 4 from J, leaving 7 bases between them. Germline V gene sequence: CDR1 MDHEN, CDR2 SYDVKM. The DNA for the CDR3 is TGTGCCAGCAGGGACCATTACGAGCAGTACTTC. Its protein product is CASRDHYEQYF.

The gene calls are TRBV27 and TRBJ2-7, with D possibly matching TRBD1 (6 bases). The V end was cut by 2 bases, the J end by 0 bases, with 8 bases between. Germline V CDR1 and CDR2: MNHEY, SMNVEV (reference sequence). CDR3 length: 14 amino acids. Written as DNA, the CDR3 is TGTGCCAGCAGTTTAAACAGGGACTCCTACGAGCAGTACTTC. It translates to CASSLNRDSYEQYF.

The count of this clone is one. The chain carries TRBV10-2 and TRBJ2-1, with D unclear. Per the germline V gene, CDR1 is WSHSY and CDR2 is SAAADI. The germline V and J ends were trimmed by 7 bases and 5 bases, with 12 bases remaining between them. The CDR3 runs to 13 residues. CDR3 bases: TGCGCCAGCATTTCCGATACCCACAATGAGCAGTTCTTC. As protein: CASISDTHNEQFF.

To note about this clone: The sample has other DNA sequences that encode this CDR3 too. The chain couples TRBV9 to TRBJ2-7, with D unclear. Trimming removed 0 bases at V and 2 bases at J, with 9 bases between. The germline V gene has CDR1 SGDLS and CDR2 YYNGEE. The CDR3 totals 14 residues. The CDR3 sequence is CASSVGGGTYEQYF. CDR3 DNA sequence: TGTGCCAGCAGCGTAGGCGGCGGCACCTACGAGCAGTACTTC.

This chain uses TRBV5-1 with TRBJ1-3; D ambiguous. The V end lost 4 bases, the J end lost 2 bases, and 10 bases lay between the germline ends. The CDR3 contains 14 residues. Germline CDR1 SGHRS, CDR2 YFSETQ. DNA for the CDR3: TGCGCCAGCAGCCCGTCCGGGGCTGGAAACACCATATATTTT. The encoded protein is CASSPSGAGNTIYF.

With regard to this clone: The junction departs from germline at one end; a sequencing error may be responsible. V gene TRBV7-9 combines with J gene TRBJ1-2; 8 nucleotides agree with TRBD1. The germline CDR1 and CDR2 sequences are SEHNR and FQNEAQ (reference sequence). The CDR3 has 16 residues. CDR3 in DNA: TGTGCCAGCAGCCTAGCAGGGACAGGCTTAATCTATGGCTACACCTTC. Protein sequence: CASSLAGTGLIYGYTF. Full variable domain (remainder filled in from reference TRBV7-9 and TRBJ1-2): DTGVSQNPRHKITKRGQNVTFRCDPISEHNRLYWYRQTLGQGPEFLTYFQNEAQLEKSRLLSDRFSAERPKGSFSTLEIQRTEQGDSAMYLCASSLAGTGLIYGYTFGSGTRLTVV.

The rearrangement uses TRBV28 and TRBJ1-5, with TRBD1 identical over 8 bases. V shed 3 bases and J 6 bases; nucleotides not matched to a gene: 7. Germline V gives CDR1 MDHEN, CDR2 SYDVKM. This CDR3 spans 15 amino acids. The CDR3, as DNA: TGTGCCAGCAGTTTGACAGGGGAGTTAATTCAGCCCCAGCATTTT. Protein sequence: CASSLTGELIQPQHF.

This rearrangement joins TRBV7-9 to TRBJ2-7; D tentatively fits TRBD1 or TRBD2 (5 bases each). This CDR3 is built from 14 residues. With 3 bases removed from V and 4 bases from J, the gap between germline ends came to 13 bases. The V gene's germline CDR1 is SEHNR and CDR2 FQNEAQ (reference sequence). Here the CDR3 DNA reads TGTGCCAGCAGCTTGGATGGGACCGAATACGAGCAGTACTTC. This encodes CASSLDGTEYEQYF.

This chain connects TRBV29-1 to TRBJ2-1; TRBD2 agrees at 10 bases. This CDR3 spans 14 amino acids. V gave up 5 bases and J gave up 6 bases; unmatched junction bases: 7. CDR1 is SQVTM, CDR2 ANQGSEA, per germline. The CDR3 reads CSVPAGGPGNEQFF. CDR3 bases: TGCAGCGTTCCAGCGGGAGGGCCAGGCAATGAGCAGTTCTTC.

For the CDR3, the DNA is TGTGCCATCAGAGTGGACAGTTCCTACGAGCAGTACTTC. As protein: CAIRVDSSYEQYF. The chain has TRBV10-3 and TRBJ2-7, with D possibly being TRBD1 (6 bases). In germline, CDR1 is ENHRY, CDR2 SYGVKD. This CDR3 contains 13 residues. Between the trimmed V and J ends, which lost 6 bases and 1 base, there was a span of 10 bases.

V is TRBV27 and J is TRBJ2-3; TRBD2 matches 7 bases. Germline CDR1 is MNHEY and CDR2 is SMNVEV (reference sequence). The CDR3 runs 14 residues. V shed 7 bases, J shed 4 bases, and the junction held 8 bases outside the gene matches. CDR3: CASKKRDLADTQYF. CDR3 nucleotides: TGTGCCAGCAAAAAGCGGGATTTGGCAGATACGCAGTATTTT.

CDR3 nucleotides: TGCGCCAGCAGCCCAACCTTCCTAGATCTTGCCTACGAGCAGTACTTC. This codes for CASSPTFLDLAYEQYF. The J gene is TRBJ2-7, the V gene TRBV4-1; D not certain. With 4 bases removed from V and 2 bases from J, the gap between germline ends came to 18 bases. Germline V CDR1 and CDR2: MGHRA, YSYEKL. This CDR3 is built from 16 residues.

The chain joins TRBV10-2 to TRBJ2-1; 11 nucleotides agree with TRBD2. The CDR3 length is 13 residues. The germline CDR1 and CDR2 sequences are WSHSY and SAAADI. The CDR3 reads CAYGTSGPNEQFF. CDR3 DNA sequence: TGCGCGTACGGGACTAGCGGTCCCAATGAGCAGTTCTTC.

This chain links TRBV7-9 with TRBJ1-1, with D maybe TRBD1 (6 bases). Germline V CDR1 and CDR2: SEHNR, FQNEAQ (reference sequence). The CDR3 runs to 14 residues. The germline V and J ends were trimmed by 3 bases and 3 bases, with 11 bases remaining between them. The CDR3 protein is CASSFLQGDTEAFF. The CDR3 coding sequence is TGTGCCAGCAGCTTCTTACAGGGTGACACTGAAGCTTTCTTT.

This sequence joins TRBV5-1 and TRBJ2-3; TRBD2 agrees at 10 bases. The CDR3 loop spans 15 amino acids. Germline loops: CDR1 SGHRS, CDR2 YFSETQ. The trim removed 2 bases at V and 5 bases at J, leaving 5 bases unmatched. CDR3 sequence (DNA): TGCGCCAGCAGCTTAGTTAGCGGGAGGTTAGATACGCAGTATTTT. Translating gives CASSLVSGRLDTQYF.